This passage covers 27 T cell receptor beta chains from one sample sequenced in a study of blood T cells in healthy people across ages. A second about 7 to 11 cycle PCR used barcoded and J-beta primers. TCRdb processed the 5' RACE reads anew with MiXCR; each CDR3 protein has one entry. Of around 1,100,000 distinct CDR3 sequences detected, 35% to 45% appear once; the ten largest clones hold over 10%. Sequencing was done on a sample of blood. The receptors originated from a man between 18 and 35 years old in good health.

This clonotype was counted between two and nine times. CDR3 sequence: CAIRVQGDDYGYTF. The CDR3 DNA follows: TGTGCCATCAGGGTACAGGGCGATGACTATGGCTACACCTTC. The chain is built from TRBV10-3 and TRBJ1-2; the D gene is possibly TRBD1 (6 bases). Germline CDR1 and CDR2: ENHRY and SYGVKD. The CDR3 length is 14 residues. V dropped 6 bases and J dropped 3 bases, with 14 bases sitting between them.

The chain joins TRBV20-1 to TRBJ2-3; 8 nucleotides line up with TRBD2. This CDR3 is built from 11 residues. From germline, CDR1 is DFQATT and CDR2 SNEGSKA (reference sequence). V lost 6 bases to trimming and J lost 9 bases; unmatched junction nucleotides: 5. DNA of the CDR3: TGCAGTGCCCCTTCGGGGGGGACGCAGTATTTT. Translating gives CSAPSGGTQYF.

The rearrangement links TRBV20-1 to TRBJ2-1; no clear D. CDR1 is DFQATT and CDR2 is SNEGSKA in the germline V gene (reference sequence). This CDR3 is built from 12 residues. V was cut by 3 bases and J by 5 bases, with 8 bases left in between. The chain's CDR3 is CSARVRNNEQFF. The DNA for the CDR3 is TGCAGTGCTAGGGTCCGTAACAATGAGCAGTTCTTC.

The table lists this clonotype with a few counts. The CDR3 loop reads CASSFPTTGLHEQYF. CDR3 nucleotide sequence: TGTGCCAGCAGCTTCCCCACGACAGGTTTGCACGAGCAGTACTTC. V is TRBV7-9 and J is TRBJ2-7; tentatively, D is TRBD1 (6 bases). V was clipped by 3 bases and J by 5 bases, with 17 bases between them. Germline values: CDR1 SEHNR, CDR2 FQNEAQ (reference sequence). The CDR3 is 15 residues long.

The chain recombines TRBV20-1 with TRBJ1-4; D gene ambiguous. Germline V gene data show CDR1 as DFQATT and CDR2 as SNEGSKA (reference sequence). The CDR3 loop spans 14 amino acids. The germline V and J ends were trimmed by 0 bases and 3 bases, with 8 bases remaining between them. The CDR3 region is CSAREVVANEKLFF. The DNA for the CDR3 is TGCAGTGCTAGAGAGGTCGTGGCTAATGAAAAACTGTTTTTT.

CDR3 DNA sequence: TGCAGCGTTGAAGATTCAGGCGGTGGTTCCTACGAGCAGTACTTC. Translated: CSVEDSGGGSYEQYF. The chain joins TRBV29-1 to TRBJ2-7; unclear D gene. Trimming stripped 0 bases from V and 1 base from J, with 13 bases between. Per germline, CDR1 SQVTM and CDR2 ANQGSEA. There are 15 residues in the CDR3.

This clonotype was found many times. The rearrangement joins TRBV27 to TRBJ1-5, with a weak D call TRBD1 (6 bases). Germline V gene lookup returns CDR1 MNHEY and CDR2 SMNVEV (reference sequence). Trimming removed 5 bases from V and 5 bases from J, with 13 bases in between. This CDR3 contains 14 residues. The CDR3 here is CASSPNNRDQPQHF. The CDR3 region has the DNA TGTGCCAGCAGTCCAAACAACAGGGATCAGCCCCAGCATTTT.

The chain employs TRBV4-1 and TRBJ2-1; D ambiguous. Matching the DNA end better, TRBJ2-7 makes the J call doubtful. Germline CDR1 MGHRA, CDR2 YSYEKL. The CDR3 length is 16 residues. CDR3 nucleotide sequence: TGCGCCAGCAGCCAAGATCCAATTAGCTCCTACAATGAGCAGTACTTC. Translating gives CASSQDPISSYNEQYF.

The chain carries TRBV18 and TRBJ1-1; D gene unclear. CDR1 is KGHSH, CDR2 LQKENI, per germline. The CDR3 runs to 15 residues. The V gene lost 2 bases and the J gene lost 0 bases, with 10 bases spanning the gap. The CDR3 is CASSPSPVMNTEAFF. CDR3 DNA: TGTGCCAGCTCACCAAGCCCGGTGATGAACACTGAAGCTTTCTTT.

CDR3 nucleotide sequence: TGTGCCAGCAGTCGACATCGGGAGGTGATCACTGAAGCTTTCTTT. Translating it yields CASSRHREVITEAFF. This rearrangement joins TRBV12-3 or TRBV12-4 to TRBJ1-1, with D uncertain. The CDR3 is 15 amino acids. V lost 5 bases and J lost 4, with 17 bases in between.

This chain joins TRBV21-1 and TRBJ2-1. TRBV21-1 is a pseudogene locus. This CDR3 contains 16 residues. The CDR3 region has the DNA TGTGCCAGCAGCAATGAGACGGGGAGCTCCTACAATGAGCAGTTCTTC. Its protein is CASSNETGSSYNEQFF.

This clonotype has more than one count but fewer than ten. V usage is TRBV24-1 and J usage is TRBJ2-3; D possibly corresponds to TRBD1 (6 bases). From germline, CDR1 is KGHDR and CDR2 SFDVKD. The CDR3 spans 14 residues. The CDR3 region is CATNTGSGTDTQYF. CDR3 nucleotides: TGTGCTACGAACACAGGGTCGGGGACAGATACGCAGTATTTT.

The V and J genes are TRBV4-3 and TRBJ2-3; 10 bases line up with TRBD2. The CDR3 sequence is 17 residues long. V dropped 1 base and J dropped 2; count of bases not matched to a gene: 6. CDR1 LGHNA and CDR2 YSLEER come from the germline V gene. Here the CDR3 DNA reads TGCGCCAGCAGCCAAGGAACTAGCGGGGAGTTCACAGATACGCAGTATTTT. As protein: CASSQGTSGEFTDTQYF.

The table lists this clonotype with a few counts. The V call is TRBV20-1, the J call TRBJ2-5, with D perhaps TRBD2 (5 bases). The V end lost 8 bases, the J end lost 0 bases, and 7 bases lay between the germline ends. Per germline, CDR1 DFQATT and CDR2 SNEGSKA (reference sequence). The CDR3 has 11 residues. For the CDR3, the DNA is TGCAGTTCGACTAACCAAGAGACCCAGTACTTC. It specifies CSSTNQETQYF.

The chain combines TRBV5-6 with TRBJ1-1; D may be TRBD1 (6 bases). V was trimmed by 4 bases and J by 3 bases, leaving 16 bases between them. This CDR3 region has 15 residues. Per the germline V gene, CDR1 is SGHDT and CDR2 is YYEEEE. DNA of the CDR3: TGTGCCAGCAGCCTAAAACAGGGTGGCTACACTGAAGCTTTCTTT. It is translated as CASSLKQGGYTEAFF.

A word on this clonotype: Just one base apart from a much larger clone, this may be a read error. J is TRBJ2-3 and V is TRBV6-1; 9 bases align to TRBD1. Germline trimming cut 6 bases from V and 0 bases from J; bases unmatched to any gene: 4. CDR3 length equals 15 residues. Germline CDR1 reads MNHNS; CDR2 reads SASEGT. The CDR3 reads CASSRGTGSTDTQYF. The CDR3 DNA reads TGTGCCAGCAGCCGAGGGACAGGGAGCACAGATACGCAGTATTTT.

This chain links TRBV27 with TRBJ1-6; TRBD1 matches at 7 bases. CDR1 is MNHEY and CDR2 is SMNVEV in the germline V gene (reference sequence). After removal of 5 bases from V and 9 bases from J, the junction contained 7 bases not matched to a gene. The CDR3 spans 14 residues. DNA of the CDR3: TGTGCCAGCAGTCCTGCTGGACAGGTTTCACCCCTCCACTTT. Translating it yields CASSPAGQVSPLHF.

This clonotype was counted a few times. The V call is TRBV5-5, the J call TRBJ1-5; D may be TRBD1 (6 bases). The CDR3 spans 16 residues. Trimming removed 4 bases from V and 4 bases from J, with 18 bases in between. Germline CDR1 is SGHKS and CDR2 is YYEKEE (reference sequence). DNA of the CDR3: TGTGCCAGCAGCCCCAACCGGGACATCTCTAATCAGCCCCAGCATTTT. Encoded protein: CASSPNRDISNQPQHF.

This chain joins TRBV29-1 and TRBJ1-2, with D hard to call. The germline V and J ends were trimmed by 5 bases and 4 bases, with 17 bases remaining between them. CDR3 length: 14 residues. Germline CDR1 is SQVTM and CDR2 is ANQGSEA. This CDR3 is CSVKEAFMGYGYTF. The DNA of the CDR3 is TGCAGCGTTAAGGAAGCTTTCATGGGCTATGGCTACACCTTC.

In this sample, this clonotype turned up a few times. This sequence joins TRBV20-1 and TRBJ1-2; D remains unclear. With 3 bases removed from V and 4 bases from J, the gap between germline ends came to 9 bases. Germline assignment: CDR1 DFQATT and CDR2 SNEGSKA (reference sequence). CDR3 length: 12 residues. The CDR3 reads CSASWEVYGYTF. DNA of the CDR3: TGCAGTGCTAGTTGGGAAGTCTATGGCTACACCTTC.

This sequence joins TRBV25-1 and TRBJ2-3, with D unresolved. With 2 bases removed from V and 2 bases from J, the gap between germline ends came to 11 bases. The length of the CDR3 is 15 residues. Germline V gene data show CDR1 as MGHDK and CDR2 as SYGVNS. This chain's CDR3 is CASSERRASTDTQYF. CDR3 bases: TGTGCCAGCAGTGAACGTCGGGCATCCACAGATACGCAGTATTTT.

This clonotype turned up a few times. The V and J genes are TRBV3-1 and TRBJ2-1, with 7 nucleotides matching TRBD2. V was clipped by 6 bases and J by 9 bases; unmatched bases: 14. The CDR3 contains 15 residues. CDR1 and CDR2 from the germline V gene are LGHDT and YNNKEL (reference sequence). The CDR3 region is CASSASQRGSVEQFF. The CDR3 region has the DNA TGTGCCAGCAGTGCAAGCCAGCGGGGAAGCGTTGAGCAGTTCTTC.

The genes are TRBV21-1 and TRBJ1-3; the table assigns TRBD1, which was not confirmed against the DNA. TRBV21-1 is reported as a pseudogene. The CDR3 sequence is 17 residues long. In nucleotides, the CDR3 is TGTGCCAGCAGCCCCGGACAGGGTACCCTCTCTGGAAACACCATATATTTT. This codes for CASSPGQGTLSGNTIYF.

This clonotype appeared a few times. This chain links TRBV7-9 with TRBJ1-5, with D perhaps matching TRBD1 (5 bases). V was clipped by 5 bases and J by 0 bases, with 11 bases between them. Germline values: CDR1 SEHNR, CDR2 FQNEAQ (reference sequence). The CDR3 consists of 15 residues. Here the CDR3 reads CASSIAGGSNQPQHF. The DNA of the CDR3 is TGTGCCAGCAGCATTGCGGGGGGTAGCAATCAGCCCCAGCATTTT.

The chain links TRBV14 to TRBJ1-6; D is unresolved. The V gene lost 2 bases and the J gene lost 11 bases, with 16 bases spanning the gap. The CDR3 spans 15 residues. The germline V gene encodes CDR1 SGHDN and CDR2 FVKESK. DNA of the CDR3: TGTGCCAGCAGCCAAACGAAAGGGAGTAGGGCACCCCTCCACTTT. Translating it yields CASSQTKGSRAPLHF.

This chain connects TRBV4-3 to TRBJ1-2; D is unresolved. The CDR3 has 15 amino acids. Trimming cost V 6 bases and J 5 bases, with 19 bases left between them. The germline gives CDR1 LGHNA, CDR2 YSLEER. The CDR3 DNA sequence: TGCGCCAGCAGTACCCACAAGGATCCCTCATATGGCTACACCTTC. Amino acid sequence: CASSTHKDPSYGYTF.

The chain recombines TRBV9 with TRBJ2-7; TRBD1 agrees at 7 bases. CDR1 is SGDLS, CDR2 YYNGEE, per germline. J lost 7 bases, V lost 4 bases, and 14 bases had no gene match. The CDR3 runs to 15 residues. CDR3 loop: CASSSVRDSRNEQYF. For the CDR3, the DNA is TGTGCCAGCAGCTCCGTCCGGGACAGTCGCAATGAGCAGTACTTC.